These T cell receptor beta chains were read from a single sample in a study of blood T cell repertoires in COVID-19. The data were produced by immunoSEQ multiplex PCR, yet TCRdb's version contains in-frame clones alone and is incomplete. The sample has around 280,000 clones, roughly 90% seen once; the top ten hold around 10%. Sequencing input: peripheral blood. The origin of the receptors is a woman between 25 and 40 years old with COVID-19, enrolled during active disease. CDR3s include the opening cysteine and the closing phenylalanine or tryptophan. The D gene is left open where the match is weak. Rows give clone size only sometimes, using once, few, many, or a class for an expanded clone.

TRBV21-1	-	-	TRBJ1-2	TGTGCCAGCAGCAAAGTATGCCCCGGGGATAACTATGGCTACACCTTC	CASSKVCPGDNYGYTF
TRBV5-4	-	TRBD1	TRBJ1-1	TGTGCCAGCAGAAGACAGGGTGGGGATGAAGCTTTCTTT	CASRRQGGDEAFF
TRBV10-1	-	-	TRBJ1-6	TGCGCCACCGCGGGGAGCCTTAATTCACCCCTCCACTTT	CATAGSLNSPLHF
TRBV6-5	few	TRBD2	TRBJ2-1	TGTGCCAGCAGGAGGGAGGGGTCGAATGAGCAGTTCTTC	CASRREGSNEQFF
TRBV3-1/TRBV3-2	-	-	TRBJ2-7	TGTGCCAGCAGCGTACGTGGGGCGTCCTCCGAGCAGTACTTC	CASSVRGASSEQYF
TRBV2	-	-	TRBJ1-5	TGTGCCAGCACCATAAAACAGGGAAATCAGCCCCAGCATTTT	CASTIKQGNQPQHF
TRBV10-3	-	TRBD2	TRBJ2-7	TGTGCCATCAGTGAGTCGAAGGCGATAGCGGGGGGTTACGAGCAGTACTTC	CAISESKAIAGGYEQYF
TRBV6-5	-	TRBD1	TRBJ1-1	TGTGCCAGCGGGACCCAGGGGGTCGGAGCTTTCTTT	CASGTQGVGAFF
TRBV19	few	-	TRBJ1-6	TGTGCCACCAATCAAGACACTCCTGGCTCACCCCTCCACTTT	CATNQDTPGSPLHF
TRBV5-1	-	-	TRBJ1-1	TGCGCCAGCAGCCTAAAAATGGAGACTGAAGCTTTCTTT	CASSLKMETEAFF
TRBV5-1	-	-	TRBJ1-4	TGCGCCAGCAGCCGATTCAGTACAACTAATGAAAAACTGTTTTTT	CASSRFSTTNEKLFF
TRBV18	-	-	TRBJ1-1	TGTGCCAGCTCCCCGATGCCAGGTCACACTGAAGCTTTCTTT	CASSPMPGHTEAFF
TRBV21-1	-	-	TRBJ2-2	TGTGCCAGCAGCAACCCGGACAGGTATCACACCGGGGAGCTGTTTTTT	CASSNPDRYHTGELFF
TRBV7-2	-	-	TRBJ1-2	TGTGCCAGCAGCCTAAGACAGCTATATGGCTACACCTTC	CASSLRQLYGYTF
TRBV12-5	-	-	TRBJ1-1	TGTGCTAGTGTCCTAGACTGGAACACTGAAGCTTTCTTT	CASVLDWNTEAFF
TRBV5-4	-	TRBD1	TRBJ2-7	TGTGCCAGCAGCCGGTGGGACAGGTCGGGGGAGCAGTACTTC	CASSRWDRSGEQYF
TRBV19	-	-	TRBJ1-2	TGTGCCAGTAGTGTACAGGGTGACTATGGCTACACCTTC	CASSVQGDYGYTF
TRBV28	-	TRBD1	TRBJ2-1	TGTGCCAGCAGTTTAGTTCCGGGACAGATAAGACAACAGTTCTTC	CASSLVPGQIRQQFF
TRBV5-4	-	-	TRBJ1-2	TGTGCCAGCAGCTTGCCCCCGACAGTGAACTATGGCTACACCTTC	CASSLPPTVNYGYTF
TRBV7-9	-	-	TRBJ1-3	TGTGCCAGCCGAGACCAGGGGCGAGGAAACACCATATATTTT	CASRDQGRGNTIYF
TRBV4-1	-	-	TRBJ2-7	TGCGCCAGCAGCCAAGATCGACAGGCACCCTACGAGCAGTACTTC	CASSQDRQAPYEQYF
TRBV28	-	TRBD1	TRBJ2-3	TGTGCCAGCAGTCAACCCGGACAGGGCCTGATGGATACGCAGTATTTT	CASSQPGQGLMDTQYF
TRBV10-2	-	TRBD1	TRBJ1-1	TGCGCCAGCACCCCTGGACAGGGGGCAGTCACTGAAGCTTTCTTT	CASTPGQGAVTEAFF
TRBV18	-	-	TRBJ2-2	TGTGCCAGCTCACAAACCGTTACGGACACCGGGGAGCTGTTTTTT	CASSQTVTDTGELFF
TRBV9	-	TRBD2	TRBJ2-1	TGTGCCAGCAGCGTACTAGCGGGGGGGCCAGGTGAGCAGTTCTTC	CASSVLAGGPGEQFF
TRBV5-1	-	TRBD1	TRBJ1-3	TGCGCCAGCAGCTCCACGACAGGGGCTGGAAACACCATATATTTT	CASSSTTGAGNTIYF
TRBV19	-	-	TRBJ1-1	TGTGCCAGTAGTCCAGGACAGCTAAACACTGAAGCTTTCTTT	CASSPGQLNTEAFF
TRBV6-5	-	-	TRBJ1-2	TGTGCCAGCAGTTATCCCACAGTTTGGTATGGCTACACCTTC	CASSYPTVWYGYTF
TRBV10-3	-	-	TRBJ2-7	TGTGCCATCAGTGATCCCGGGACAACCCCTCACGAGCAGTACTTC	CAISDPGTTPHEQYF
TRBV28	-	-	TRBJ1-2	TGTGCCAGCAGTTTTGAAGGGGCCGCCACTGGCTACACCTTC	CASSFEGAATGYTF
TRBV28	-	-	TRBJ2-5	TGTGCCAGCAGTTTAAGAGGGCCTGAGGAGACCCAGTACTTC	CASSLRGPEETQYF
TRBV27	-	TRBD1	TRBJ1-2	TGTGCCAGCAGCTCCAGGGGGAATGGCTACACCTTC	CASSSRGNGYTF
TRBV5-1	-	-	TRBJ2-1	TGCGCCAGCGGTCAGGGGCAGGTCTACAATGAGCAGTTCTTC	CASGQGQVYNEQFF
TRBV21-1	-	-	TRBJ1-4	TGTGCCAGCAGCAAAGAGAAAACAGGTGATCTTGGGGCAACTAATGAAAAACTGTTTTTT	CASSKEKTGDLGATNEKLFF
TRBV4-2	-	-	TRBJ1-3	TGTGCCAGCAGCCAAGATTTCGCGGGGGGCCTAAACACCATATATTTT	CASSQDFAGGLNTIYF
TRBV4-1	-	TRBD2	TRBJ2-3	TGCGCCAGCAGCCCCCGCGACGGGGCGGGGGGGGCAGATACGCAGTATTTT	CASSPRDGAGGADTQYF
TRBV18	-	-	TRBJ2-3	TGTGCCAGCTCATCGGGACTCGGGACAGATACGCAGTATTTT	CASSSGLGTDTQYF
TRBV5-1	-	TRBD1	TRBJ1-1	TGCGCCAGCTTGGAGGGGGCCTCGAACACTGAAGCTTTCTTT	CASLEGASNTEAFF
TRBV2	-	-	TRBJ2-7	TGTGCCAGCAGCGCTTCAGGGGTCCGGGGCGAGCAGTACTTC	CASSASGVRGEQYF
TRBV9	-	-	TRBJ1-1	TGTGCCAGCAGCGTAGCTGGTCAGGGGAACACTGAAGCTTTCTTT	CASSVAGQGNTEAFF